This T cell receptor beta chain stems from a study of shared clonotypes between healthy human individuals. Across the study: Used for every donor were three CD4 naive, three CD4 memory, two CD8 naive and one CD8 memory plate. Study-wide findings and caveats: The naive CD4 repertoires of several donors were compared, and around 5.1% of clonotypes were shared. Generally, naive subsets (rather than memory subsets) showed larger estimated richness.

Germline values: CDR1 KGHSH, CDR2 LQKENI. Trimming removed 3 bases from V and 5 bases from J; junction bases left unmatched: 4. The CDR3 spans 15 residues. Points on this clone: Antigen specificity is unknown. This specimen includes other DNA sequences encoding the same CDR3.

The method was immunoSEQ multiplex PCR; TCRdb's version includes in-frame clones alone and lacks a portion of them. The sample includes around 2.1 million clones, under 97% of them seen just once. The chain uses TRBV18 and TRBJ2-5; 12 positions match TRBD1. The sequenced sample was naive CD4+ T cells sorted from blood. Regarding subset: CD45RA+ positively selected. The receptor was isolated from a man between 18 and 29 years old in good health. CDR3 DNA sequence: TGTGCCAGCTCACCGGGACAGGGGGCTAGGGAGACCCAGTACTTC. Its protein is CASSPGQGARETQYF.